The 9 T cell receptor beta chains listed next were all sequenced from one sample in a study of shared clonotypes between healthy human individuals. TCRdb's copy holds only in-frame clones and misses some; the assay was immunoSEQ multiplex PCR. The table shows fewer than 1.8 million clones, with just under 99% occurring only once. Sequencing used naive CD4+ T cells sorted from blood. Sample subset: CD45RA+ positively selected. The receptors shown here come from a man aged 25 to 40 in good health.

The chain has TRBV28 and TRBJ2-1, with a weak D call TRBD1 (5 bases). This CDR3 spans 14 amino acids. Trimming took 5 bases from V and 7 from J, leaving 15 bases between them. Germline CDR1 reads MDHEN; CDR2 reads SYDVKM. CDR3 coding DNA: TGTGCCAGCAGTGTTGTGGGGCTGGGGAATGAGCAGTTCTTC. Translating it yields CASSVVGLGNEQFF.

The rearrangement joins TRBV12-5 to TRBJ2-3, with 14 bases identical to TRBD2. CDR3 length: 18 residues. The V segment lost 5 bases and the J segment 3 bases; nucleotides outside the gene matches: 10. Germline-derived CDR1 and CDR2 are LGHNT and FRNRAP. The CDR3 nucleotides are TGTGCTAGTGGTCCCGGGACTAGCGGGAGATTCGGAACAGATACGCAGTATTTT. Amino acid sequence: CASGPGTSGRFGTDTQYF.

The count of this clone is one. The chain combines TRBV11-2 with TRBJ2-1; the match to TRBD2 covers 7 bases. Trimming removed 0 bases from V and 14 bases from J; junction bases left unmatched: 7. CDR1 is SGHAT and CDR2 is FQNNGV in the germline V gene. The CDR3 loop spans 13 amino acids. CDR3 sequence: CASSLDPASGKFF. For the CDR3, the DNA is TGTGCCAGCAGCTTAGATCCCGCTAGCGGAAAGTTCTTC.

On this clone itself: The sample contains more than one DNA sequence encoding this CDR3. This sequence joins TRBV5-1 and TRBJ2-1; D possibly corresponds to TRBD2 (7 bases). This CDR3 has 14 amino acids. Per germline, CDR1 SGHRS and CDR2 YFSETQ. The V gene lost 2 bases and the J gene lost 5 bases, with 11 bases spanning the gap. The CDR3 coding sequence is TGCGCCAGCAGCTTAGCGCGGGGGCACAATGAGCAGTTCTTC. It translates to CASSLARGHNEQFF.

Concerning this clone: An end of the junction does not agree with germline; a read error may underlie this. The chain recombines TRBV2 with TRBJ2-1; 8 positions agree with TRBD2. The CDR3 consists of 14 residues. Germline V gives CDR1 SNHLY, CDR2 FYNNEI. CDR3 DNA sequence: TGTGCCAGCAGTCGTCCCGGGACTAGTTGGGGGCCTATCTTC. It codes for CASSRPGTSWGPIF.

The chain carries TRBV11-2 and TRBJ2-1; no clear D. The germline CDR1 and CDR2 sequences are SGHAT and FQNNGV. This CDR3 spans 13 amino acids. The V and J ends lost 5 bases and 4 bases respectively, with 9 bases between them. CDR3 DNA sequence: TGTGCCAGCAGCCCCCCGCCGTACAATGAGCAGTTCTTC. Protein sequence: CASSPPPYNEQFF.

Turning to this clone: The same CDR3 also results from other DNA sequences found in this sample. This chain connects TRBV29-1 to TRBJ2-3; 9 bases match TRBD1. The CDR3 totals 14 residues. J was trimmed by 0 bases and V by 3 bases; bases with no gene match: 1. CDR1 is SQVTM and CDR2 is ANQGSEA in the germline V gene. Here the CDR3 DNA reads TGCAGCGTTGACGGGACAGGGAGCACAGATACGCAGTATTTT. Translating gives CSVDGTGSTDTQYF.

CDR3 residues: CASSLVTGNQPQHF. In DNA, the CDR3 is TGTGCCAGCAGTTTAGTTACGGGCAATCAGCCCCAGCATTTT. V gene TRBV27 combines with J gene TRBJ1-5; D ambiguous. This CDR3 has 14 amino acids. The ends were cut back, 2 bases at V and 2 bases at J, with 7 bases in the middle. Germline lookup yields CDR1 MNHEY and CDR2 SMNVEV (reference sequence).

The rearrangement joins TRBV14 to TRBJ1-1; maybe TRBD1 (6 bases). Germline values: CDR1 SGHDN, CDR2 FVKESK. The CDR3 sequence is 18 residues long. V lost 0 bases, J lost 3 bases, and 20 bases lay in between. The DNA of the CDR3 is TGTGCCAGCAGCCAAGAGTCGATGGGTCAGGGGAGGTACACTGAAGCTTTCTTT. Its translation: CASSQESMGQGRYTEAFF.